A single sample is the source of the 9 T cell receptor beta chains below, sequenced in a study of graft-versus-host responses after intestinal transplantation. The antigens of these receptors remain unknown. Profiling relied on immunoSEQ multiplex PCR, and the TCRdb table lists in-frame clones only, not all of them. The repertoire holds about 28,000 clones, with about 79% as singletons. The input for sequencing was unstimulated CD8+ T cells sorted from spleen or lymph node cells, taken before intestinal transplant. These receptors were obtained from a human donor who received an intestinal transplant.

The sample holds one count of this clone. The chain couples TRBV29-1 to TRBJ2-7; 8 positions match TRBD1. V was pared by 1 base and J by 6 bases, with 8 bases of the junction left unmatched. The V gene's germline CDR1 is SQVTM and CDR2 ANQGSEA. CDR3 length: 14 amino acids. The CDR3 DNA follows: TGCAGCGTTGAAGGGACAGGGTCGTCGGTCGAGCAGTACTTC. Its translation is CSVEGTGSSVEQYF.

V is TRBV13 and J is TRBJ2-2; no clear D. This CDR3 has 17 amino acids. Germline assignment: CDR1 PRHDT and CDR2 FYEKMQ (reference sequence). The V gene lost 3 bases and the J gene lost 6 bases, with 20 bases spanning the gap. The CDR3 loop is CASSFEGARGSAGELFF. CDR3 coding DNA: TGTGCCAGCAGCTTTGAAGGAGCGAGAGGTTCCGCCGGGGAGCTGTTTTTT.

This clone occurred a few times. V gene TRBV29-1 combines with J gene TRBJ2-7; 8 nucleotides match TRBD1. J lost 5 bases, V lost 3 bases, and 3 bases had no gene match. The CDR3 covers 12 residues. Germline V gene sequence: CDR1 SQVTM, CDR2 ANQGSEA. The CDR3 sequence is CSVEDRADEQYF. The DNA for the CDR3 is TGCAGCGTTGAGGACAGGGCCGACGAGCAGTACTTC.

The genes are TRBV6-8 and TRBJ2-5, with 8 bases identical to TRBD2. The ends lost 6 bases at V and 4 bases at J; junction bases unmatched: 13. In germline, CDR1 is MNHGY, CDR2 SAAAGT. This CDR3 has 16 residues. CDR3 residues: CASSPSPGGLGETQYF. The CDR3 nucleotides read TGTGCCAGCAGCCCCTCCCCGGGGGGGCTGGGAGAGACCCAGTACTTC.

The CDR3 here is CASSLVGRLPYGYTF. CDR3 coding DNA: TGTGCCAGCAGCTTAGTCGGCAGACTTCCCTATGGCTACACCTTC. The genes are TRBV7-2 and TRBJ1-2, with D hard to call. The V end was cut by 1 base, the J end by 4 bases, with 13 bases between. Germline lookup yields CDR1 SGHTA and CDR2 FQGNSA. This CDR3 comprises 15 residues. Looking up the rest from reference TRBV7-2 and TRBJ1-2 gives the full variable domain: GAGVSQSPSNKVTEKGKDVELRCDPISGHTALYWYRQSLGQGLEFLIYFQGNSAPDKSGLPSDRFSAERTGGSVSTLTIQRTQQEDSAVYLCASSLVGRLPYGYTFGSGTRLTVV.

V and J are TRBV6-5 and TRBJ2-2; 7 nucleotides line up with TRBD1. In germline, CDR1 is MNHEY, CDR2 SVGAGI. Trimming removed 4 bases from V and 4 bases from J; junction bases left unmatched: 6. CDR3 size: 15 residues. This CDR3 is CASSSMTGITGELFF. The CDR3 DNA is TGTGCCAGCAGTTCAATGACAGGGATCACCGGGGAGCTGTTTTTT.

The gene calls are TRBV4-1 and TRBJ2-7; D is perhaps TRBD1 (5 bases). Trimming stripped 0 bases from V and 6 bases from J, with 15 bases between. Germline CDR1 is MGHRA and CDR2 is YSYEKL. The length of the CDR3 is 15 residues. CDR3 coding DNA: TGCGCCAGCAGCCAAGATCCCACAGGAACTATCGAGCAGTACTTC. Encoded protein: CASSQDPTGTIEQYF.

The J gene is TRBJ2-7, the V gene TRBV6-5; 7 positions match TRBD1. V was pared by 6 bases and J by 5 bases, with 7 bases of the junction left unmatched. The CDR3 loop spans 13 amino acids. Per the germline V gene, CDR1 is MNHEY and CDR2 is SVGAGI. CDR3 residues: CASSVGQTHEQYF. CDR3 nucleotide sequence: TGTGCCAGCAGCGTGGGACAGACCCACGAGCAGTACTTC.

The chain's CDR3 is CASSIRTGSYEQYF. CDR3 coding DNA: TGTGCCAGTAGTATAAGGACAGGCTCCTACGAGCAGTACTTC. The genes are TRBV19 and TRBJ2-7, with 7 bases fitting TRBD1. The CDR3 is 14 residues long. V lost 2 bases and J lost 0; bases outside the gene matches: 1. Germline loops: CDR1 LNHDA, CDR2 SQIVND (reference sequence).